The 20 T cell receptor beta chains presented below share a single source sample, sequenced in a study of Tregs in tolerant kidney transplant recipients. The repertoire was sequenced with immunoSEQ multiplex PCR; TCRdb's copy has only in-frame clones and lacks some. The sample lists approximately 60,000 clones, around 88% occurring once. The sequenced material came from CD4+ T cells from blood. These TCRs come from a human donor in good health.

The V and J genes are TRBV6-6 and TRBJ1-5; D is unresolved. V was shortened by 8 bases and J by 3 bases, with 17 bases between the two germline ends. Germline CDR1 MNHNY, CDR2 SVGAGI (reference sequence). There are 15 residues in the CDR3. DNA of the CDR3: TGTGCCAGCGAGAGGGCAGGAAGACTCAATCAGCCCCAGCATTTT. This codes for CASERAGRLNQPQHF.

This sequence joins TRBV9 and TRBJ2-1, with D perhaps matching TRBD1 or TRBD2 (6 bases each). The CDR3 extends over 14 amino acids. Germline CDR1 SGDLS, CDR2 YYNGEE. Trimming removed 7 bases from V and 4 bases from J, with 15 bases in between. CDR3 sequence: CASSRTGAYNEQFF. The CDR3 DNA reads TGTGCCAGCTCCCGGACGGGGGCTTACAATGAGCAGTTCTTC.

The chain carries TRBV7-2 and TRBJ2-3; D is unresolved. V was pared by 1 base and J by 3 bases, with 8 bases between. The CDR3 extends over 14 amino acids. From germline, CDR1 is SGHTA and CDR2 FQGNSA. The CDR3 DNA reads TGTGCCAGCAGCTTAGTTGGGTTAACAGATACGCAGTATTTT. It yields the protein CASSLVGLTDTQYF.

The gene calls are TRBV4-3 and TRBJ2-1, with D uncertain. This CDR3 has 12 amino acids. The V and J ends lost 1 base and 10 bases respectively, with 8 bases between them. Germline assignment: CDR1 LGHNA and CDR2 YSLEER. DNA of the CDR3: TGCGCCAGCAGCCAAGCGGGTCGCGAGCAGTTCTTC. Translating gives CASSQAGREQFF.

The chain links TRBV9 to TRBJ2-5; 12 bases are shared with TRBD2. Per the germline V gene, CDR1 is SGDLS and CDR2 is YYNGEE. J gave up 5 bases and V 0 bases, and 14 bases lay outside the gene matches. The CDR3 runs 19 residues. CDR3 region: CASSVEYREATSGGETQYF. DNA of the CDR3: TGTGCCAGCAGCGTAGAATATAGGGAGGCAACTAGCGGGGGGGAGACCCAGTACTTC.

The chain uses TRBV2 and TRBJ1-5; D not resolved. Germline-derived CDR1 and CDR2 are SNHLY and FYNNEI. The CDR3 loop spans 14 amino acids. With 6 bases removed from V and 4 bases from J, the gap between germline ends came to 13 bases. In DNA, the CDR3 is TGTGCCAGCAGGGAGGCGCGAGAGAATCAGCCCCAGCATTTT. This translates into CASREARENQPQHF. Full variable domain (outside the CDR3, taken from reference TRBV2 and TRBJ1-5): EPEVTQTPSHQVTQMGQEVILRCVPISNHLYFYWYRQILGQKVEFLVSFYNNEISEKSEIFDDQFSVERPDGSNFTLKIRSTKLEDSAMYFCASREARENQPQHFGDGTRLSIL.

This CDR3 reads CATNRAYNEKLFF. As DNA, the CDR3 is TGTGCCACCAACAGGGCGTATAATGAAAAACTGTTTTTT. The gene calls are TRBV15 and TRBJ1-4; a possible D gene is TRBD1 (6 bases). Germline V gene lookup returns CDR1 LNHNV and CDR2 YYDKDF (reference sequence). V lost 7 bases and J 4 bases, leaving 10 bases between the germline ends. This CDR3 contains 13 residues.

This clone was counted a single time. The CDR3 bases are TGTGCCAGTAGTCCCGGCAGCTCTGGGACAGGGGGGCTTTATGGCTACACCTTC. Protein: CASSPGSSGTGGLYGYTF. The J gene is TRBJ1-2, the V gene TRBV19; 11 nucleotides line up with TRBD1. The CDR3 is 18 amino acids. V lost 5 bases, J lost 5 bases, and 16 bases stayed unmatched. CDR1 is LNHDA and CDR2 is SQIVND in the germline V gene (reference sequence). The whole variable domain, remainder taken from reference TRBV19 and TRBJ1-2, is DGGITQSPKYLFRKEGQNVTLSCEQNLNHDAMYWYRQDPGQGLRLIYYSQIVNDFQKGDIAEGYSVSREKKESFPLTVTSAQKNPTAFYLCASSPGSSGTGGLYGYTFGSGTRLTVV.

This clone appeared many times. This rearrangement joins TRBV7-6 to TRBJ2-7; D call uncertain. Germline V gene sequence: CDR1 SGHVS, CDR2 FNYEAQ. The CDR3 has 13 residues. V was trimmed by 0 bases and J by 0 bases, leaving 3 bases between them. The CDR3 coding sequence is TGTGCCAGCAGCTTAGCGGCCTCCTACGAGCAGTACTTC. Translated: CASSLAASYEQYF. Complete variable domain (other parts from reference TRBV7-6 and TRBJ2-7): GAGVSQSPRYKVTKRGQDVALRCDPISGHVSLYWYRQALGQGPEFLTYFNYEAQQDKSGLPNDRFSAERPEGSISTLTIQRTEQRDSAMYRCASSLAASYEQYFGPGTRLTVT.

The chain has TRBV4-2 and TRBJ2-7; D remains unclear. CDR1 LGHNA and CDR2 YNFKEQ come from the germline V gene. Trimming left V 3 bases short and J 2 bases short, with 23 bases between. This CDR3 comprises 18 residues. The CDR3 nucleotides read TGTGCCAGCAGCCACCCGCTTCCCCCTAGTGGGAAGCCCTACGAGCAGTACTTC. Amino acid sequence: CASSHPLPPSGKPYEQYF.

The V and J genes are TRBV5-1 and TRBJ2-1; no firm D call. The CDR3 consists of 16 residues. V shed 2 bases and J shed 7 bases, with 19 bases lying between them. CDR1 and CDR2 (germline): SGHRS, YFSETQ. In DNA, the CDR3 is TGCGCCAGCAGCTTAGGCCTAATTCCCAAGGTGAATGAGCAGTTCTTC. This encodes CASSLGLIPKVNEQFF.

This chain connects TRBV5-1 to TRBJ1-4, with 8 positions matching TRBD1. The J segment lost 7 bases and the V segment lost 4 bases, leaving 9 bases of the junction unmatched. Germline V gives CDR1 SGHRS, CDR2 YFSETQ. This CDR3 is built from 15 residues. The CDR3 loop reads CASSPLGQGGEKLFF. The CDR3 DNA sequence: TGCGCCAGCAGCCCACTCGGACAGGGTGGTGAAAAACTGTTTTTT.

This clone showed up just a few times. This chain joins TRBV20-1 and TRBJ2-3, with D unclear. Germline-derived CDR1 and CDR2 are DFQATT and SNEGSKA (reference sequence). The CDR3 covers 9 residues. The CDR3 DNA reads as TGCAGACAGTTAGATACGCAGTATTTT. This sequence encodes CRQLDTQYF.

The chain carries TRBV5-1 and TRBJ2-5; D gene unclear. V gave up 0 bases and J gave up 0 bases, with 6 bases separating them. Looked up from germline, CDR1 is SGHRS and CDR2 is YFSETQ. This CDR3 is 14 amino acids long. The CDR3 sequence is CASSLVPDQETQYF. In DNA, the CDR3 is TGCGCCAGCAGCTTGGTTCCAGACCAAGAGACCCAGTACTTC.

By share of the sample, this clone is large (0.1 to 1%). The CDR3 is CASKDGRGDFEQFF. Written as DNA, the CDR3 is TGTGCCAGCAAAGATGGGCGGGGGGACTTCGAGCAGTTCTTC. The gene calls are TRBV2 and TRBJ2-1, with 8 bases matching TRBD2. CDR1 and CDR2 (germline): SNHLY, FYNNEI. V lost 7 bases to trimming and J lost 10 bases; unmatched junction nucleotides: 12. This CDR3 is built from 14 residues.

This sequence joins TRBV29-1 and TRBJ2-7; D might be TRBD1 (6 bases). V lost 2 bases and J lost 3, with 17 bases in between. CDR3 length equals 15 residues. Per germline, CDR1 SQVTM and CDR2 ANQGSEA. The CDR3 DNA is TGCAGCGTTGAAATACAGGGTAAAGAGGACTACGAGCAGTACTTC. This translates into CSVEIQGKEDYEQYF.

This chain uses TRBV9 with TRBJ1-1, with D tentatively TRBD1 (5 bases). Germline values: CDR1 SGDLS, CDR2 YYNGEE. The V end lost 2 bases, the J end lost 3 bases, and 8 bases lay between the germline ends. The CDR3 runs 13 residues. The CDR3: CASSVQGDTEAFF. In DNA form, the CDR3 reads TGTGCCAGCAGCGTGCAGGGTGACACTGAAGCTTTCTTT.

The CDR3: CASGLGTGYGYTF. In DNA, the CDR3 is TGTGCTAGTGGTCTCGGGACAGGCTATGGCTACACCTTC. The rearrangement links TRBV12-5 to TRBJ1-2; 8 bases fit TRBD1. Germline trimming cut 5 bases from V and 4 bases from J; bases unmatched to any gene: 3. The CDR3 is made up of 13 amino acids. CDR1 is LGHNT, CDR2 FRNRAP, per germline.

This clone showed up just a few times. The genes are TRBV2 and TRBJ2-2; tentative D call: TRBD1 (5 bases). CDR1 and CDR2 (germline): SNHLY, FYNNEI. V lost 4 bases to trimming and J lost 6 bases, with 9 bases between them. The CDR3 is 13 amino acids. CDR3 in DNA: TGTGCCAGCAGTGGAGTCAGGGCCGGGGAGCTGTTTTTT. Protein: CASSGVRAGELFF. Full variable domain (rest looked up from reference TRBV2 and TRBJ2-2): EPEVTQTPSHQVTQMGQEVILRCVPISNHLYFYWYRQILGQKVEFLVSFYNNEISEKSEIFDDQFSVERPDGSNFTLKIRSTKLEDSAMYFCASSGVRAGELFFGEGSRLTVL.

V and J are TRBV7-9 and TRBJ2-5; D possibly corresponds to TRBD1 (6 bases). The end of the DNA is better explained by TRBJ2-7, so the J call may be wrong. Germline-derived CDR1 and CDR2 are SEHNR and FQNEAQ (reference sequence). The CDR3 runs to 17 residues. In nucleotides, the CDR3 is TGTGCCAGCAGCTTAGCGCTGAGTGGACAGAGCTCCTACGAGCAGTACTTC. This encodes CASSLALSGQSSYEQYF.